The rows below give T cell receptor beta chains drawn from one sample of a study of blood T cell repertoires in COVID-19. Method: immunoSEQ multiplex PCR; TCRdb's copy keeps in-frame clones and lacks some. The sample lists 200,000 to 250,000 clones, roughly 90% occurring once. Sequencing used peripheral blood. The receptors originated from a woman aged 50 to 65 with acute or convalescent COVID-19. Both conserved end residues are part of each CDR3. Each record gives: D gene, clone size, V gene, J gene, CDR3 protein, CDR3 DNA. The D gene is left open where the match is weak. Clone size is given for some rows only: seen once, a few or many times, or a class if the clone is expanded.

.	.	TRBV7-2	TRBJ2-3	CASSPRGSDTDTQYF	TGTGCCAGCAGCCCCCGGGGTAGCGACACAGATACGCAGTATTTT
.	few	TRBV5-1	TRBJ1-2	CASSLEGDYGYTF	TGCGCCAGCAGCTTGGAAGGAGACTATGGCTACACCTTC
TRBD1	.	TRBV5-1	TRBJ2-5	CASSYLQTGLETQYF	TGCGCCAGCAGCTACCTCCAGACAGGGCTGGAGACCCAGTACTTC
TRBD2	.	TRBV24-1	TRBJ2-7	CATMRGSSYEQYF	TGTGCCACCATGCGGGGGAGCTCCTACGAGCAGTACTTC
TRBD2	.	TRBV7-6	TRBJ2-1	CASSSVGLAGSNEQFF	TGTGCCAGCAGCTCAGTGGGACTAGCGGGATCGAATGAGCAGTTCTTC
TRBD1	.	TRBV19	TRBJ2-7	CARAPGQGKNKYYEQYF	TGTGCCAGAGCTCCGGGACAGGGCAAGAATAAGTACTACGAGCAGTACTTC
TRBD2	.	TRBV5-4	TRBJ2-3	CASSPPSGLTDTQYF	TGTGCCAGCAGCCCCCCTAGCGGGTTGACAGATACGCAGTATTTT
.	.	TRBV11-1	TRBJ2-5	CASSYRETQYF	TGTGCCAGCAGTTATCGAGAGACCCAGTACTTC
TRBD2	few	TRBV6-6	TRBJ2-3	CASSYTPGGKNTQYF	TGTGCCAGCAGTTACACTCCGGGGGGGAAAAATACGCAGTATTTT
.	.	TRBV7-9	TRBJ2-7	CASSLRQVEDEQYF	TGTGCCAGCAGCTTACGGCAGGTGGAGGACGAGCAGTACTTC
TRBD2	few	TRBV2	TRBJ2-3	CASSEVSSGGPDTQYF	TGTGCCAGCAGTGAAGTTTCCAGCGGGGGGCCAGATACGCAGTATTTT
.	.	TRBV5-1	TRBJ1-4	CASAAWAATNEKLFF	TGCGCCAGCGCTGCTTGGGCAGCAACTAATGAAAAACTGTTTTTT
TRBD2	.	TRBV28	TRBJ2-3	CASSLGTSGRRRDTQYF	TGTGCCAGCAGTTTGGGGACTAGCGGGAGAAGGAGAGATACGCAGTATTTT
TRBD1	.	TRBV19	TRBJ2-2	CASSTGVNTGELFF	TGTGCCAGTAGCACAGGGGTCAACACCGGGGAGCTGTTTTTT
TRBD1	.	TRBV4-3	TRBJ2-7	CASSPRTGYYEQYF	TGCGCCAGCAGCCCGCGGACAGGTTACTACGAGCAGTACTTC
.	.	TRBV4-2	TRBJ1-1	CASSQGGPTEAFF	TGTGCCAGCAGCCAAGGGGGGCCCACTGAAGCTTTCTTT
TRBD1	.	TRBV11-2	TRBJ1-4	CASSSDRVNEKLFF	TGTGCCAGCAGCTCTGACAGGGTTAATGAAAAACTGTTTTTT
.	.	TRBV19	TRBJ2-5	CASSPGPEETQYF	TGTGCCAGTAGCCCAGGGCCTGAGGAGACCCAGTACTTC
TRBD2	.	TRBV18	TRBJ2-1	CASSPRREGYGEQFF	TGTGCCAGCTCACCACGAAGGGAGGGATACGGTGAGCAGTTCTTC
.	.	TRBV29-1	TRBJ2-1	CSVRGRTYNEQFF	TGCAGCGTTCGAGGGCGGACCTACAATGAGCAGTTCTTC
.	.	TRBV2	TRBJ2-5	CASSVSIGQQETQYF	TGTGCCAGCAGTGTTAGTATCGGACAGCAAGAGACCCAGTACTTC
.	.	TRBV6-5	TRBJ2-4	CASSYSGPGAKNIQYF	TGTGCCAGCAGTTACTCGGGTCCGGGGGCCAAAAACATTCAGTACTTC
.	.	TRBV27	TRBJ2-3	CASSLIPPGLQDTQYF	TGTGCCAGCAGTTTAATTCCCCCAGGGCTTCAGGATACGCAGTATTTT
TRBD1	.	TRBV5-1	TRBJ2-1	CASSLRLQPQGPEQFF	TGCGCCAGCAGCTTGCGATTGCAGCCACAGGGGCCTGAGCAGTTCTTC
TRBD1	.	TRBV19	TRBJ1-1	CASSTGGAGDTEAFF	TGTGCCAGTAGTACAGGGGGCGCTGGGGACACTGAAGCTTTCTTT